This entry lists 2 T cell receptor beta chains sequenced from one sample in a study of regulatory T cells in long-lasting Graves disease. The time point is: newly diagnosed GD, antithyroid drugs for less than 3 months. Researchers made the TCR library from RNA that was extracted from PBMCs. In building TCR beta libraries, iRepertoire HTBI primers were used together with Arm-PCR of CDR3 regions. TCRdb used MiXCR to reprocess the multiplex PCR reads, holding one entry per CDR3 protein. The sample carries a few hundred thousand distinct CDR3 sequences, about 10% recorded once. These records were also assigned to another study, of T cells in Graves' hyperthyroidism and ophthalmopathy.

Material: peripheral blood mononuclear cells (PBMCs), obtained at new diagnosis, from a patient treated with antithyroid drugs. Source of these receptors: a young woman with Graves disease.

This chain joins TRBV5-1 and TRBJ1-6; 9 nucleotides line up with TRBD1. V gave up 1 base and J gave up 10 bases; unmatched junction bases: 9. Germline loops: CDR1 SGHRS, CDR2 YFSETQ. This CDR3 comprises 16 residues. CDR3 sequence: CASSLWGQGYRSPLHF. The CDR3 nucleotides are TGCGCCAGCAGCTTGTGGGGACAGGGTTACAGATCACCCCTCCACTTT.

In its sample, this clonotype was seen a few times. The gene calls are TRBV19 and TRBJ2-3; D possibly corresponds to TRBD2 (7 bases). The CDR3 loop spans 20 amino acids. Trimming took 3 bases from V and 6 from J, leaving 31 bases between them. Germline CDR1 and CDR2: LNHDA and SQIVND (reference sequence). In DNA, the CDR3 is TGTGCCAGTAGTATTAGAGGTCCAGCGGGACAACCTAAGGAACTTGATACGCAGTATTTT. The encoded protein is CASSIRGPAGQPKELDTQYF. Looking up the rest from reference TRBV19 and TRBJ2-3 gives the full variable domain: DGGITQSPKYLFRKEGQNVTLSCEQNLNHDAMYWYRQDPGQGLRLIYYSQIVNDFQKGDIAEGYSVSREKKESFPLTVTSAQKNPTAFYLCASSIRGPAGQPKELDTQYFGPGTRLTVL.